This T cell receptor (beta chain) was recorded in a study of CD8 T cells in Susac syndrome. Of note for this clonotype: At one end, the junction sequence differs from germline, possibly due to a read error.

The CDR3 is 11 residues long. Germline lookup yields CDR1 SGHDT and CDR2 YYEEEE. It was with random hexamers that 0.5 to 1 ug RNA was reverse transcribed. The amplification used immunoSEQ multiplex PCR on TCR beta CDR3; it spanned 54 Vbeta and 13 Jbeta. TCRdb reprocessed the immunoSEQ multiplex PCR reads via MiXCR and lists one record per CDR3 protein. The sample consists of 120,000 to 150,000 distinct CDR3 sequences, approximately 95% of them appearing once. The authors carried out high-throughput sequencing of TCR beta. They applied it to CD8+ and CD4+ T cells obtained from blood. This clonotype was obtained from a human donor in good health. The sequencing sample was made of CD4+ T cells from PBMCs. The chain links TRBV5-6 to TRBJ2-1; possible D gene TRBD1, 5 bases. CDR3 residues: CASSFRQGTIF. DNA for the CDR3: TGTGCCAGCAGCTTCCGTCAGGGAACGATCTTC.